A single sample is the source of the 32 T cell receptor beta chains below, sequenced in a study of cytomegalovirus exposure and HLA in healthy donors (dated 2017 in TCRdb). The library relied on the immunoSEQ multiplex PCR assay. For the multiplex PCR, a mixture combining 60 forward primers for TCR Vbeta segments and 13 reverse primers for TCR Jbeta segments was used. Not all clones reach the TCRdb copy of this immuneACCESS table, which keeps in-frame sequences only. Checked studies attribute under half of the gap to unresolved V genes and leave the rest unexplained. A total of some 170,000 clones appear in this sample, 70% to 80% of them only once. 9.5% to 10% of the sample is in the top ten clones. The sample taken for sequencing was PBMCs. The receptors derive from a man between 18 and 35 years old in good health and CMV-seropositive.

The chain uses TRBV11-2 and TRBJ1-6; D unclear. CDR1 is SGHAT and CDR2 is FQNNGV in the germline V gene. The CDR3 loop spans 14 amino acids. V was shortened by 6 bases and J by 5 bases, with 11 bases between the two germline ends. Here the CDR3 reads CASSSPRDNSPLHF. CDR3 bases: TGTGCCAGCAGTTCCCCGAGGGATAATTCACCCCTCCACTTT.

J is TRBJ2-5 and V is TRBV25-1; TRBD1 matches at 7 bases. In germline, CDR1 is MGHDK, CDR2 SYGVNS. Trimming took 4 bases from V and 4 from J; bases not matched to a gene: 6. This CDR3 comprises 14 residues. The CDR3 sequence: CASSGPGTAETQYF. In DNA form, the CDR3 reads TGTGCCAGCAGTGGCCCGGGGACAGCAGAGACCCAGTACTTC.

The rearrangement links TRBV2 to TRBJ1-1; tentatively, D is TRBD1 (6 bases). With 8 bases removed from V and 4 bases from J, the gap between germline ends came to 14 bases. There are 13 residues in the CDR3. The germline CDR1 and CDR2 sequences are SNHLY and FYNNEI. CDR3 DNA sequence: TGTGCCAGCCAAGGCACAGGGCTCACTGAAGCTTTCTTT. It specifies CASQGTGLTEAFF.

The V call is TRBV7-3, the J call TRBJ1-1; a weak D match, TRBD1 (6 bases). The length of the CDR3 is 13 residues. Germline loops: CDR1 SGHTA, CDR2 FQGTGA. With 0 bases removed from V and 6 bases from J, the gap between germline ends came to 8 bases. CDR3 sequence reads: CASSLTHRAEAFF. The CDR3 DNA reads TGTGCCAGCAGCTTAACTCACAGGGCTGAAGCTTTCTTT.

This chain links TRBV5-4 with TRBJ1-5, with TRBD1 identical over 7 bases. There are 16 residues in the CDR3. V lost 4 bases and J lost 4; bases outside the gene matches: 11. Germline-derived CDR1 and CDR2 are SGHNT and YYREEE (reference sequence). The CDR3 DNA sequence: TGTGCCAGCAGCCGTAAGGGGGCTGAGGGGAATCAGCCCCAGCATTTT. Amino acids: CASSRKGAEGNQPQHF.

This chain links TRBV4-3 with TRBJ1-4; 7 bases fit TRBD1. CDR1 LGHNA and CDR2 YSLEER come from the germline V gene. This CDR3 contains 18 residues. J gave up 4 bases and V 0 bases, and 11 bases lay outside the gene matches. The CDR3 loop is CASSQETGDLVSNEKLFF. CDR3 sequence (DNA): TGCGCCAGCAGCCAAGAAACAGGGGACCTCGTTAGTAATGAAAAACTGTTTTTT.

V gene TRBV27 combines with J gene TRBJ2-2, with a weak D call TRBD2 (6 bases). This CDR3 is built from 13 residues. The ends were cut back, 3 bases at V and 7 bases at J, with 9 bases in the middle. Germline V gene lookup returns CDR1 MNHEY and CDR2 SMNVEV (reference sequence). The CDR3 sequence is CASSFAGIGELFF. CDR3 nucleotides: TGTGCCAGCAGTTTCGCGGGAATCGGGGAGCTGTTTTTT.

The sample holds one count of this clone. The V and J genes are TRBV27 and TRBJ2-1, with D maybe TRBD2 (5 bases). V dropped 2 bases and J dropped 8 bases, with 10 bases sitting between them. Per the germline V gene, CDR1 is MNHEY and CDR2 is SMNVEV (reference sequence). CDR3 length: 13 residues. CDR3 protein: CASSLVLRDEQFF. The CDR3 DNA follows: TGTGCCAGCAGTTTAGTCTTGAGGGATGAGCAGTTCTTC.

V is TRBV19 and J is TRBJ2-1, with 9 bases matching TRBD2. Germline V gene data show CDR1 as LNHDA and CDR2 as SQIVND (reference sequence). J lost 7 bases, V lost 1 base, and 5 bases had no gene match. The CDR3 sequence is 15 residues long. The CDR3 reads CASSIVSGSTNEQFF. Written as DNA, the CDR3 is TGTGCCAGTAGTATAGTTAGCGGGAGTACGAATGAGCAGTTCTTC. Full variable domain (missing parts from reference TRBV19 and TRBJ2-1): DGGITQSPKYLFRKEGQNVTLSCEQNLNHDAMYWYRQDPGQGLRLIYYSQIVNDFQKGDIAEGYSVSREKKESFPLTVTSAQKNPTAFYLCASSIVSGSTNEQFFGPGTRLTVL.

The V call is TRBV15, the J call TRBJ1-5; D gene uncertain. CDR1 and CDR2 (germline): LNHNV, YYDKDF (reference sequence). Trimming pared 8 bases from V and 2 bases from J, leaving 13 bases between. The length of the CDR3 is 14 residues. The CDR3 region has the DNA TGTGCCACCTCTTTAGATTTTCGCAATCAGCCCCAGCATTTT. It translates to CATSLDFRNQPQHF.

V usage is TRBV27 and J usage is TRBJ2-3; maybe TRBD1 (5 bases). Germline-derived CDR1 and CDR2 are MNHEY and SMNVEV (reference sequence). The CDR3 consists of 13 residues. V lost 3 bases and J 4 bases, leaving 8 bases between the germline ends. Here the CDR3 reads CASSFPGSDTQYF. DNA of the CDR3: TGTGCCAGCAGTTTCCCAGGGTCAGATACGCAGTATTTT.

The V and J genes are TRBV11-2 and TRBJ2-5; no definite D call. The end of the DNA is better explained by TRBJ2-7, so the J call may be wrong. Germline CDR1 is SGHAT and CDR2 is FQNNGV. The CDR3 is 13 amino acids. CDR3 protein: CASSPVGAYEQYF. CDR3 DNA: TGTGCCAGCAGCCCCGTCGGAGCCTACGAGCAGTACTTC.

The rearrangement uses TRBV7-9 and TRBJ1-1; no definite D call. CDR3 size: 14 residues. CDR1 and CDR2 (germline): SEHNR, FQNEAQ (reference sequence). The V end was cut by 0 bases, the J end by 4 bases, with 9 bases between. The chain's CDR3 is CASSLALESTEAFF. The DNA for the CDR3 is TGTGCCAGCAGCTTAGCTCTGGAGAGCACTGAAGCTTTCTTT.

The chain has TRBV9 and TRBJ1-3; D is undetermined. The CDR3 covers 16 residues. Germline CDR1 is SGDLS and CDR2 is YYNGEE. The V and J ends lost 3 bases and 0 bases respectively, with 13 bases between them. The CDR3 protein is CASSALAANSGNTIYF. The CDR3 nucleotides read TGTGCCAGCAGCGCTCTCGCGGCCAACTCTGGAAACACCATATATTTT.

The CDR3 protein is CASSSRTGLAGSTGELFF. As DNA, the CDR3 is TGCGCCAGCAGCTCAAGGACAGGACTAGCGGGAAGTACCGGGGAGCTGTTTTTT. V is TRBV5-1 and J is TRBJ2-2; 12 nucleotides agree with TRBD2. Germline V gene data show CDR1 as SGHRS and CDR2 as YFSETQ. V shed 3 bases and J 5 bases; nucleotides not matched to a gene: 11. The CDR3 spans 18 residues.

The V gene is TRBV30, the J gene TRBJ2-7; 8 bases line up with TRBD2. V lost 1 base and J lost 3; bases outside the gene matches: 14. The germline CDR1 and CDR2 sequences are GTSNPN and SVGIG (reference sequence). The CDR3 length is 17 residues. CDR3 nucleotides: TGTGCCTGGAGTGCCCTTTGGGATAGCGGGGATTACTACGAGCAGTACTTC. Residues: CAWSALWDSGDYYEQYF. Supplemented by reference TRBV30 and TRBJ2-7, the full variable domain reads SQTIHQWPATLVQPVGSPLSLECTVEGTSNPNLYWYRQAAGRGLQLLFYSVGIGQISSEVPQNLSASRPQDRQFILSSKKLLLSDSGFYLCAWSALWDSGDYYEQYFGPGTRLTVT.

The chain has TRBV29-1 and TRBJ2-5; D unresolved. This CDR3 comprises 12 residues. Germline V gene data show CDR1 as SQVTM and CDR2 as ANQGSEA. Trimming cost V 4 bases and J 1 base, with 7 bases left between them. The CDR3 loop is CSVGAGQETQYF. CDR3 DNA sequence: TGCAGCGTTGGAGCCGGCCAAGAGACCCAGTACTTC.

This clone was picked up a small number of times. The chain carries TRBV2 and TRBJ1-1; D gene unclear. The CDR3 loop spans 14 amino acids. Germline V gene lookup returns CDR1 SNHLY and CDR2 FYNNEI. Trimming shortened V by 4 bases and J by 2 bases, and 11 bases separated the two germline ends. As DNA, the CDR3 is TGTGCCAGCAGTGTACATGGGCCAAACACTGAAGCTTTCTTT. This encodes CASSVHGPNTEAFF. The whole variable domain, filled in from reference TRBV2 and TRBJ1-1, reads EPEVTQTPSHQVTQMGQEVILRCVPISNHLYFYWYRQILGQKVEFLVSFYNNEISEKSEIFDDQFSVERPDGSNFTLKIRSTKLEDSAMYFCASSVHGPNTEAFFGQGTRLTVV.

V and J are TRBV9 and TRBJ2-7; D ambiguous. CDR3 size: 11 residues. Germline CDR1 is SGDLS and CDR2 is YYNGEE. V shed 4 bases and J shed 7 bases, with 9 bases lying between them. The CDR3 reads CASSSHREQYF. CDR3 DNA: TGTGCCAGCAGCTCTCACCGGGAGCAGTACTTC. Filled out from reference TRBV9 and TRBJ2-7, the complete variable domain reads DSGVTQTPKHLITATGQRVTLRCSPRSGDLSVYWYQQSLDQGLQFLIQYYNGEERAKGNILERFSAQQFPDLHSELNLSSLELGDSALYFCASSSHREQYFGPGTRLTVT.

CDR3 DNA: TGTGCCAGCAGTCATGTACAGGGCGAAAATGAAAAACTGTTTTTT. Its translation: CASSHVQGENEKLFF. The chain carries TRBV25-1 and TRBJ1-4; perhaps TRBD1 as D (6 bases). The germline gives CDR1 MGHDK, CDR2 SYGVNS. This CDR3 region has 15 residues. Trimming pared 5 bases from V and 5 bases from J, leaving 15 bases between. Variable domain in full (rest from reference TRBV25-1 and TRBJ1-4): EADIYQTPRYLVIGTGKKITLECSQTMGHDKMYWYQQDPGMELHLIHYSYGVNSTEKGDLSSESTVSRIRTEHFPLTLESARPSHTSQYLCASSHVQGENEKLFFGSGTQLSVL.

This clone was seen only a few times. The V and J genes are TRBV29-1 and TRBJ2-1; D is perhaps TRBD2 (6 bases). V lost 6 bases and J lost 9, with 15 bases in between. The CDR3 is 12 amino acids. Germline loops: CDR1 SQVTM, CDR2 ANQGSEA. The CDR3 DNA follows: TGCAGCGTCCCGGAGGGCCGAAGTGAGCAGTTCTTC. This sequence encodes CSVPEGRSEQFF.

The rearrangement uses TRBV18 and TRBJ2-5, with 8 bases lining up with TRBD2. The CDR3 is 14 amino acids. Germline CDR1 and CDR2: KGHSH and LQKENI. Trimming took 5 bases from V and 3 from J; bases not matched to a gene: 5. The CDR3 DNA reads as TGTGCCAGCTCAAAAAGAGCGGGAGAAGAGACCCAGTACTTC. It yields the protein CASSKRAGEETQYF.

The rearrangement joins TRBV7-2 to TRBJ2-7, with 16 bases fitting TRBD2. Trimming cost V 5 bases and J 2 bases; bases outside gene matches: 6. Germline V gene lookup returns CDR1 SGHTA and CDR2 FQGNSA. The CDR3 covers 17 residues. CDR3 region: CASSPRGLAGGAYEQYF. The CDR3 nucleotides are TGTGCCAGCAGCCCCAGGGGACTAGCGGGGGGGGCCTACGAGCAGTACTTC.

This sequence joins TRBV4-3 and TRBJ1-2; D not certain. Germline CDR1 is LGHNA and CDR2 is YSLEER. Trimming shortened V by 0 bases and J by 1 base, and 9 bases separated the two germline ends. The CDR3 contains 15 residues. The CDR3 DNA reads TGCGCCAGCAGCCAAGATTTTGGAGGTAACTATGGCTACACCTTC. Its translation: CASSQDFGGNYGYTF.

V is TRBV5-5 and J is TRBJ2-5, with 7 bases lining up with TRBD1. The V gene's germline CDR1 is SGHKS and CDR2 YYEKEE (reference sequence). V lost 0 bases to trimming and J lost 7 bases; unmatched junction nucleotides: 6. The CDR3 contains 14 residues. CDR3 bases: TGTGCCAGCAGCTTGGAGACAGGGCTTCGGACCCAGTACTTC. This translates into CASSLETGLRTQYF.

This chain joins TRBV5-1 and TRBJ2-7; 8 bases align to TRBD2. CDR1 is SGHRS and CDR2 is YFSETQ in the germline V gene. There are 15 residues in the CDR3. V shed 0 bases, J shed 2 bases, and the junction held 4 bases outside the gene matches. CDR3 nucleotides: TGCGCCAGCAGCTTGGGTAGCGGGATCACCTACGAGCAGTACTTC. Amino acids: CASSLGSGITYEQYF.

The chain recombines TRBV6-1 with TRBJ2-5; D ambiguous. The CDR3 has 11 amino acids. Germline V gene lookup returns CDR1 MNHNS and CDR2 SASEGT. V shed 2 bases and J shed 7 bases, with 5 bases lying between them. CDR3 nucleotide sequence: TGTGCCAGCAGTGAACCGGGGACCCAGTACTTC. Translated: CASSEPGTQYF.

This chain links TRBV27 with TRBJ1-2; D may be TRBD1 (5 bases). V lost 3 bases and J 5 bases, leaving 7 bases between the germline ends. There are 12 residues in the CDR3. In germline, CDR1 is MNHEY, CDR2 SMNVEV (reference sequence). CDR3 sequence reads: CASSFSGYGYTF. The CDR3, as DNA: TGTGCCAGCAGTTTTTCAGGGTATGGCTACACCTTC.

DNA of the CDR3: TGTGCCAGCAGCTTGGACGGTCAGCCCCAGCATTTT. It yields the protein CASSLDGQPQHF. V usage is TRBV5-6 and J usage is TRBJ1-5; D gene unclear. The CDR3 is 12 residues long. The V end was cut by 0 bases, the J end by 6 bases, with 4 bases between. Per the germline V gene, CDR1 is SGHDT and CDR2 is YYEEEE.

The chain employs TRBV18 and TRBJ2-2, with D possibly matching TRBD2 (5 bases). V shed 6 bases and J shed 2 bases, with 7 bases lying between them. Germline assignment: CDR1 KGHSH and CDR2 LQKENI. CDR3 length equals 13 residues. CDR3 region: CASSGANTGELFF. The CDR3 DNA follows: TGTGCCAGCTCGGGAGCAAACACCGGGGAGCTGTTTTTT.

This clone was recorded only once. The chain links TRBV7-8 to TRBJ2-1; 10 bases fit TRBD2. Germline V gives CDR1 SGHVS, CDR2 FQNEAQ. V lost 3 bases to trimming and J lost 6 bases; unmatched junction nucleotides: 14. The CDR3 runs 18 residues. This CDR3 is CASSFRVAGGLKPNEQFF. DNA for the CDR3: TGTGCCAGCAGCTTCCGGGTAGCGGGGGGCCTCAAGCCCAATGAGCAGTTCTTC.

This rearrangement joins TRBV19 to TRBJ1-2; 10 nucleotides match TRBD1. Germline CDR1 reads LNHDA; CDR2 reads SQIVND (reference sequence). This CDR3 comprises 17 residues. V shed 9 bases and J 0 bases; nucleotides not matched to a gene: 13. The CDR3 nucleotides are TGTGCCAGCATTAACCGGGACAGGGGAGATCCTAACTATGGCTACACCTTC. It encodes CASINRDRGDPNYGYTF.